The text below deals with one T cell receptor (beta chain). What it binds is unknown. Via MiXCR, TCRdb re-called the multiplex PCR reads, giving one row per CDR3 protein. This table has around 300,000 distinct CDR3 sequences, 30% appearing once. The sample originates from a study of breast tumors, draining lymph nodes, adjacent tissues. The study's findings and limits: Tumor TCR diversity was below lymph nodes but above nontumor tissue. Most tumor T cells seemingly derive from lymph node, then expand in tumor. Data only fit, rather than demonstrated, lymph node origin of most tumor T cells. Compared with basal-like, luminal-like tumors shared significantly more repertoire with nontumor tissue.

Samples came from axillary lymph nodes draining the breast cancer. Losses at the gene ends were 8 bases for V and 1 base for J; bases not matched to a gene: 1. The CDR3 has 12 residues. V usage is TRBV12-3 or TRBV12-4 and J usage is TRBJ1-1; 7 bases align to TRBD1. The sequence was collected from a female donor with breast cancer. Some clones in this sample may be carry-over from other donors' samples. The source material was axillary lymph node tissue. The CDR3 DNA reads TGTGCCAGCGGGACAGAGAACACTGAAGCTTTCTTT. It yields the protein CASGTENTEAFF.